A single sample is the source of the 25 T cell receptor beta chains below, sequenced in a study of T cells in women clearing cervical HPV infection. Sequencing was performed with immunoSEQ multiplex PCR; in TCRdb, only in-frame clones are kept and a portion is missing. Its clone listing holds more than 45,000 clones. The sample taken for sequencing was blood buffy coat. These TCRs come from a woman aged 18 to 69 with a cervical HPV16 infection that either progressed to CIN3+ or cleared (not recorded which).

A word on this clone: The read falls 3 residues short of the CDR3 end, and the missing part is taken from the germline J gene. This chain connects TRBV20-1 to TRBJ1-3; D gene unclear. The CDR3 is 14 residues long. Trimming took off 2 bases at V and 2 bases at J, with 10 bases between the two ends. Germline CDR1 reads DFQATT; CDR2 reads SNEGSKA (reference sequence). CDR3 bases read: TGCAGTGCTAGATACGGAGCGGCTGGAAACACC. As protein: CSARYGAAGNT. The whole CDR3 sequence reads CSARYGAAGNTIYF.

Worth noting for this clone: The CDR3 extends 3 residues past the end of the read, so its final part is completed from the germline J gene. This chain connects TRBV30 to TRBJ2-1; D is unresolved. In germline, CDR1 is GTSNPN, CDR2 SVGIG (reference sequence). The CDR3 spans 13 residues. Trimming pared 1 base from V and 9 bases from J, leaving 13 bases between. Here the CDR3 reads CAWSEQPRREQFF. The CDR3 DNA, read in part, is TGTGCCTGGAGTGAACAGCCCAGGCGTGAG.

Remarks on this clone: With the read ending 3 residues before the CDR3 end, the germline J gene is used to fill in that end. The V gene is TRBV28, the J gene TRBJ1-5, with TRBD1 matching 8 bases. The CDR3 spans 12 residues. J was trimmed by 6 bases and V by 8 bases; bases with no gene match: 3. The germline gives CDR1 MDHEN, CDR2 SYDVKM. This chain's CDR3 is CASQGAGQPQHF. The sequenced part of the CDR3 DNA is TGTGCCAGCCAGGGGGCTGGTCAGCCC.

With regard to this clone: The read ends 3 residues shy of where the CDR3 ends; the end is completed using the germline J gene. The chain is built from TRBV18 and TRBJ1-5, with 10 positions matching TRBD1. Trimming took 3 bases from V and 0 from J; bases not matched to a gene: 8. The CDR3 runs to 18 residues. Germline assignment: CDR1 KGHSH and CDR2 LQKENI. The CDR3 DNA, read in part, is TGTGCCAGCTCACCCAATCCGGACAGGGGGTATAGCAATCAGCCC. Translation: CASSPNPDRGYSNQP. Given in full, the CDR3 is CASSPNPDRGYSNQPQHF.

Concerning this clone itself: With the read ending 3 residues before the CDR3 end, the germline J gene is used to fill in that end. The chain employs TRBV10-1 and TRBJ2-7; the D is unclear. Germline CDR1 WNHNN, CDR2 SYGVQD (reference sequence). Trimming left V 4 bases short and J 5 bases short, with 15 bases between. The CDR3 loop spans 14 amino acids. The DNA read from the CDR3 is TGCGCCAGCAGTGCCTGCCATAGTCCCCACGAG. Encoded protein: CASSACHSPHE. In full, the CDR3 is CASSACHSPHEQYF.

About this clone: The sequence runs out 3 residues before the end of the CDR3; the remainder is reconstructed from the germline J gene. The chain has TRBV19 and TRBJ2-3; the match to TRBD2 covers 8 bases. Looked up from germline, CDR1 is LNHDA and CDR2 is SQIVND (reference sequence). The trim removed 7 bases at V and 2 bases at J, leaving 14 bases unmatched. The CDR3 totals 17 residues. CDR3 protein: CASTPKAGLAFTDTQYF. The sequenced part of the CDR3 DNA is TGTGCCAGTACCCCTAAAGCCGGACTAGCCTTCACAGATACG.

A remark on this clone: The sequenced fragment ends 3 residues before the CDR3 boundary, so the rest is inferred from the germline J gene. The gene calls are TRBV19 and TRBJ1-6; D ambiguous. V lost 1 base and J 9 bases, leaving 13 bases between the germline ends. CDR1 is LNHDA, CDR2 SQIVND, per germline (reference sequence). The CDR3 consists of 15 residues. Incomplete CDR3 DNA: TGTGCCAGTAGTATAGGGCTCCGGGGTGTTTCACCC. This gives the protein CASSIGLRGVSP. The full CDR3 protein is CASSIGLRGVSPLHF.

In the case of this clone: From the germline J gene comes the end of the CDR3, since the read stops 3 residues before it. The chain joins TRBV19 to TRBJ1-1, with 8 bases aligning to TRBD1. Per the germline V gene, CDR1 is LNHDA and CDR2 is SQIVND (reference sequence). The CDR3 covers 14 residues. The sequenced part of the CDR3 DNA is TGTGCCAGTAGCCGAAGACAGGGGATATCCGAA. Amino acid sequence: CASSRRQGISE. The full-length CDR3 reads as CASSRRQGISEAFF. Full variable domain (rest looked up from reference TRBV19 and TRBJ1-1): DGGITQSPKYLFRKEGQNVTLSCEQNLNHDAMYWYRQDPGQGLRLIYYSQIVNDFQKGDIAEGYSVSREKKESFPLTVTSAQKNPTAFYLCASSRRQGISEAFFGQGTRLTVV.

Turning to this clone: The read stops 3 residues short of the end of the CDR3; the missing end is completed from the germline J gene. The rearrangement uses TRBV20-1 and TRBJ2-4; D possibly corresponds to TRBD1 (6 bases). In germline, CDR1 is DFQATT, CDR2 SNEGSKA (reference sequence). The germline V and J ends were trimmed by 6 bases and 0 bases, with 15 bases remaining between them. The CDR3 is 15 residues long. Incomplete CDR3 DNA: TGCAGTGCCAGACCTGCAGGGGTAGCCAAAAACATT. It yields the protein CSARPAGVAKNI. Given in full, the CDR3 is CSARPAGVAKNIQYF.

Note on this clone: The CDR3 extends 3 residues past the end of the read, so its final part is completed from the germline J gene. The rearrangement uses TRBV6-2 or TRBV6-3 and TRBJ2-7, with D perhaps matching TRBD1 (6 bases). The ends were cut back, 7 bases at V and 1 base at J, with 14 bases in the middle. The CDR3 covers 14 residues. CDR1 is MNHEY and CDR2 is SVGEGT in the germline V gene. CDR3 DNA, as far as it was read: TGTGCCAGCACTACGGACAGAGTTTCCTACGAG. Translating it yields CASTTDRVSYE. Given in full, the CDR3 is CASTTDRVSYEQYF.

As concerns this clone: The CDR3 is cut off 3 residues early in the read; its end comes from the germline J gene. The chain combines TRBV20-1 with TRBJ1-3; 11 nucleotides line up with TRBD1. V shed 7 bases, J shed 1 base, and the junction held 18 bases outside the gene matches. The CDR3 spans 19 residues. CDR1 is DFQATT and CDR2 is SNEGSKA in the germline V gene (reference sequence). The part of the CDR3 DNA that was read is TGCAGTGTCCGAAGGGAGGGGACAGGGGGTTTAGGGTCTGGAAACACC. Translated, it gives CSVRREGTGGLGSGNT. The whole CDR3 protein is CSVRREGTGGLGSGNTIYF.

Concerning this clone itself: The read ends 3 residues early relative to the CDR3; the germline J gene fills the gap. This chain connects TRBV2 to TRBJ2-7; weak D call: TRBD2 (6 bases). Per germline, CDR1 SNHLY and CDR2 FYNNEI. Trimming took off 6 bases at V and 3 bases at J, with 15 bases between the two ends. CDR3 length: 14 residues. The sequenced part of the CDR3 DNA is TGTGCCAGCAGGGAGCGGGCGTTAATCTACGAG. It translates to CASRERALIYE. The complete CDR3 reads CASRERALIYEQYF.

As to this clone: The DNA ends 3 residues before the CDR3 does, and the rest of the CDR3 is filled in from the germline J gene. The genes are TRBV5-1 and TRBJ1-5; 8 positions match TRBD1. This CDR3 has 14 residues. From germline, CDR1 is SGHRS and CDR2 YFSETQ. J gave up 4 bases and V 0 bases, and 0 bases lay outside the gene matches. The sequenced CDR3 bases are TGCGCCAGCAGCTTGGGGGACAGGAATCAGCCC. Its protein is CASSLGDRNQP. The whole CDR3 region reads CASSLGDRNQPQHF.

Remarks on this clone: Read sequence stops 3 residues before the CDR3 end, and the germline J gene provides the missing end. The chain joins TRBV19 to TRBJ1-2; unclear D gene. CDR3 length: 11 residues. Germline V gives CDR1 LNHDA, CDR2 SQIVND (reference sequence). V lost 6 bases and J lost 5, with 7 bases in between. The sequenced CDR3 bases are TGTGCCAGTAGCCAAGGTTATGGC. This codes for CASSQGYG. The entire CDR3 is CASSQGYGYTF.

On this clone itself: The observed sequence ends 3 residues before the CDR3 terminus, with the missing tail filled in from the germline J gene. The rearrangement joins TRBV11-2 to TRBJ1-2, with TRBD1 identical over 7 bases. V lost 5 bases, J lost 7 bases, and 7 bases stayed unmatched. Germline CDR1 SGHAT, CDR2 FQNNGV. The CDR3 runs 13 residues. The CDR3 spells CASSRGQVSGYTF. The CDR3 bases that were read are TGTGCCAGCAGCCGCGGACAGGTTTCTGGC.

In the case of this clone: The CDR3 end falls 3 residues outside the read, so it is completed with the germline J gene. The chain joins TRBV9 to TRBJ2-3; D is ambiguous. Germline lookup yields CDR1 SGDLS and CDR2 YYNGEE. Deletions cut 3 bases from V and 1 base from J, with 9 bases between. CDR3 length equals 14 residues. The part of the CDR3 DNA that was read is TGTGCCAGCAGCGCCGAGGTCCGCACAGATACG. Amino acids: CASSAEVRTDT. The full CDR3 protein is CASSAEVRTDTQYF.

To note about this clone: The read gets to within 3 residues of the CDR3 end, and the germline J gene fills in the rest. The gene calls are TRBV10-3 and TRBJ2-3; 13 bases map to TRBD2. Germline loops: CDR1 ENHRY, CDR2 SYGVKD. Trimming took 10 bases from V and 2 from J; bases not matched to a gene: 3. The CDR3 runs to 14 residues. This chain's CDR3 is CATGLAGDTDTQYF. The covered CDR3 bases are TGTGCCACCGGACTAGCGGGGGACACAGATACG.

With regard to this clone: Read coverage stops 3 residues before the CDR3 terminus; the germline J gene supplies the remainder. This sequence joins TRBV7-6 and TRBJ2-1; 10 nucleotides line up with TRBD2. V lost 1 base to trimming and J lost 2 bases; unmatched junction nucleotides: 8. The CDR3 runs to 18 residues. The germline V gene has CDR1 SGHVS and CDR2 FNYEAQ. The sequenced part of the CDR3 DNA is TGTGCCAGCAGCTTAGGCTCCTCACTAGCGGGAACCTACAATGAG. This translates into CASSLGSSLAGTYNE. The CDR3 in full is CASSLGSSLAGTYNEQFF.

Worth noting for this clone: Sequencing ends 3 residues short of the CDR3 end; the germline J gene provides the rest. The chain couples TRBV7-2 to TRBJ2-5; no firm D call. V was trimmed by 3 bases and J by 5 bases, leaving 10 bases between them. CDR3 length: 13 amino acids. Germline lookup yields CDR1 SGHTA and CDR2 FQGNSA. CDR3 sequence: CASSFLVLETQYF. The CDR3 bases that were read are TGTGCCAGCAGCTTTTTAGTCCTGGAGACC.

Comment on this clone: The read ends 3 residues before the CDR3 terminus; that terminus is restored from the germline J gene. V and J are TRBV6-4 and TRBJ2-1; possible D gene TRBD1, 6 bases. This CDR3 comprises 15 residues. CDR1 MRHNA and CDR2 SNTAGT come from the germline V gene. The V gene lost 0 bases and the J gene lost 4 bases, with 10 bases spanning the gap. The CDR3 here is CASSDSTGRYNEQFF. Incomplete CDR3 DNA: TGTGCCAGCAGTGACTCTACAGGGCGATACAATGAG.

A word on this clone: The missing CDR3 end, 3 residues past where the read stops, is filled in from the germline J gene. The chain couples TRBV12-3 or TRBV12-4 to TRBJ2-7; the D is unclear. The CDR3 extends over 14 amino acids. V lost 4 bases and J lost 0, with 10 bases in between. This CDR3 is CASSSRLNSYEQYF. The CDR3 bases that were read are TGTGCCAGCAGTTCTCGGTTGAACTCCTACGAG.

Concerning this clone itself: The CDR3 is cut off 3 residues early in the read; its end comes from the germline J gene. This chain connects TRBV28 to TRBJ2-7; D is ambiguous. Germline loops: CDR1 MDHEN, CDR2 SYDVKM. This CDR3 comprises 12 residues. Trimming cost V 3 bases and J 2 bases, with 5 bases left between them. The chain's CDR3 is CASSFFTYEQYF. CDR3 bases read: TGTGCCAGCAGTTTTTTTACCTACGAG.

Points on this clone: The DNA ends 3 residues before the CDR3 does, and the rest of the CDR3 is filled in from the germline J gene. The genes are TRBV20-1 and TRBJ1-2; 7 nucleotides agree with TRBD1. The V and J ends lost 6 bases and 4 bases, in that order; junction bases with no gene match: 8. This CDR3 is built from 13 residues. CDR1 is DFQATT, CDR2 SNEGSKA, per germline (reference sequence). The CDR3 DNA, read in part, is TGCAGTGCACCGACAGGGATGAGCTATGGC. Protein product: CSAPTGMSYG. The full CDR3 sequence reads CSAPTGMSYGYTF.

With respect to this clone: The read halts 3 residues ahead of the CDR3 end, with the missing end drawn from the germline J gene. The genes are TRBV9 and TRBJ2-7; a possible D gene is TRBD2 (5 bases). In germline, CDR1 is SGDLS, CDR2 YYNGEE. The CDR3 consists of 13 residues. The V end was cut by 3 bases, the J end by 3 bases, with 10 bases between. CDR3 DNA (partial): TGTGCCAGCAGCGCTGGACTGGGCTACGAG. This gives the protein CASSAGLGYE. The CDR3 in full is CASSAGLGYEQYF.

The CDR3 loop is CAISRQGDIQYF. The CDR3 bases that were read are TGTGCCATCAGTCGACAGGGGGACATT. The chain is built from TRBV10-3 and TRBJ2-4; 9 bases match TRBD1. The read stops 3 residues short of the end of the CDR3; the missing end is completed from the germline J gene. J gave up 8 bases and V 5 bases, and 1 base lay outside the gene matches. This CDR3 contains 12 residues. Germline V lookup: CDR1 ENHRY, CDR2 SYGVKD.